This note documents a single TCR beta chain sequence. CDR3 length equals 17 residues. Germline V gene lookup returns CDR1 LGHDT and CDR2 YNNKEL (reference sequence). V was pared by 1 base and J by 0 bases, with 13 bases between. These data belong to a study of blood T cell repertoires in COVID-19. Study overall: Acute and convalescent COVID-19 specimens originated in the United States, Italy and Spain.

Original analysis: Amplification of reference gene primers provided the estimated nucleated cell counts. The method was immunoSEQ multiplex PCR; TCRdb's version includes in-frame clones alone and lacks a portion of them. The V and J calls and the clone size are those of that table, but D and trimming were determined from the DNA. The sample has approximately 150,000 clones, 80% to 90% seen once. This sequence was found in a woman aged 70-85 years with acute or convalescent COVID-19. Sequences were obtained from peripheral blood. This chain links TRBV3-1 (or the pseudogene TRBV3-2) with TRBJ1-3; D is undetermined. The CDR3 here is CASSQGGSASSGNTIYF. The CDR3, as DNA: TGTGCCAGCAGCCAAGGTGGCAGCGCTTCCTCTGGAAACACCATATATTTT.